What follows are 30 T cell receptor beta chains derived from one specimen sequenced in a study of control samples from healthy donors and cancer patients (TCRdb year 2020). Libraries were prepared through the immunoSEQ multiplex PCR assay. TCRdb carries this immuneACCESS record with in-frame sequences only. Its versions omit some clonotypes, under half of them owing to an unresolved V gene in the studies checked, with the rest unexplained. The sample yields tens of thousands of clones; about nine tenths were counted once. The ten largest clones capture about 9.9% of the sample. Sample: PBMCs. Receptors originate from a woman aged 45-60 years with colorectal cancer.

This clone was counted only a few times. This rearrangement joins TRBV6-5 to TRBJ1-2; 9 bases map to TRBD1. Germline V lookup: CDR1 MNHEY, CDR2 SVGAGI. The CDR3 length is 14 residues. V was clipped by 6 bases and J by 6 bases; unmatched bases: 8. The CDR3 is CASRTGQGRDGYTF. DNA for the CDR3: TGTGCCAGCAGAACCGGACAGGGGAGGGATGGCTACACCTTC.

The rearrangement joins TRBV5-4 to TRBJ1-2, with 7 bases fitting TRBD1. The CDR3 is made up of 13 amino acids. V was pared by 5 bases and J by 7 bases, with 8 bases of the junction left unmatched. Germline V gene lookup returns CDR1 SGHNT and CDR2 YYREEE (reference sequence). The CDR3: CASSRDRAGGYTF. The CDR3 DNA is TGTGCCAGCAGTCGCGACAGGGCGGGTGGCTACACCTTC.

This sequence joins TRBV12-3 or TRBV12-4 and TRBJ2-1; 7 positions match TRBD2. This CDR3 has 13 amino acids. V trimming: 10 bases; J trimming: 9 bases; junction bases outside the gene matches: 12. In DNA, the CDR3 is TGTGCCACCGCGGGACTACCCTACGGTGAGCAGTTCTTC. Translated, it gives CATAGLPYGEQFF.

This clone was detected a few times. The CDR3 protein is CASSPMGASVGNEQFF. The CDR3 nucleotides are TGTGCCAGCAGCCCCATGGGGGCTAGCGTAGGCAATGAGCAGTTCTTC. The genes are TRBV7-3 and TRBJ2-1; D possibly uses TRBD1 or TRBD2 (6 bases each). Germline-derived CDR1 and CDR2 are SGHTA and FQGTGA. This CDR3 region has 16 residues. V was pared by 5 bases and J by 6 bases, with 20 bases between.

The chain is built from TRBV10-3 and TRBJ2-2; TRBD1 might be the D (6 bases). V was trimmed by 7 bases and J by 2 bases, leaving 14 bases between them. The CDR3 contains 15 residues. Germline V gene sequence: CDR1 ENHRY, CDR2 SYGVKD. CDR3: CAIKGDNLNTGELFF. CDR3 nucleotide sequence: TGTGCCATCAAAGGGGACAACCTAAACACCGGGGAGCTGTTTTTT.

This rearrangement joins TRBV4-1 to TRBJ2-1; 10 bases fit TRBD2. The CDR3 is 16 amino acids. V lost 3 bases, J lost 3 bases, and 5 bases stayed unmatched. In germline, CDR1 is MGHRA, CDR2 YSYEKL. The CDR3 protein is CASSQVASGGYNEQFF. The CDR3 bases are TGCGCCAGCAGCCAGGTCGCTAGCGGGGGCTACAATGAGCAGTTCTTC.

V usage is TRBV18 and J usage is TRBJ1-6; 8 positions agree with TRBD1. The J segment lost 7 bases and the V segment lost 5 bases, leaving 7 bases of the junction unmatched. Germline V gene data show CDR1 as KGHSH and CDR2 as LQKENI. There are 15 residues in the CDR3. In nucleotides, the CDR3 is TGTGCCAGCTCAGGCCAGGGGGCGGAAAATTCACCCCTCCACTTT. Translation gives CASSGQGAENSPLHF. Drawing the rest from reference TRBV18 and TRBJ1-6, the complete variable domain is NAGVMQNPRHLVRRRGQEARLRCSPMKGHSHVYWYRQLPEEGLKFMVYLQKENIIDESGMPKERFSAEFPKEGPSILRIQQVVRGDSAAYFCASSGQGAENSPLHFGNGTRLTVT.

This clone was observed a handful of times. J is TRBJ1-6 and V is TRBV6-2 or TRBV6-3; D ambiguous. The germline CDR1 and CDR2 sequences are MNHEY and SVGEGT. The length of the CDR3 is 15 residues. The V and J ends lost 5 bases and 14 bases respectively, with 22 bases between them. The CDR3 loop is CASSRQAEEVVTLHF. The CDR3 coding sequence is TGTGCCAGCAGTCGCCAAGCGGAGGAGGTTGTGACCCTCCACTTT.

This chain connects TRBV3-1 (or the pseudogene TRBV3-2) to TRBJ2-5; D is unresolved. From germline, CDR1 is LGHDT and CDR2 YNNKEL (reference sequence). V lost 1 base to trimming and J lost 3 bases, with 9 bases between them. The CDR3 length is 14 residues. For the CDR3, the DNA is TGTGCCAGCAGCCAAGGACGGGTAAAAGAGACCCAGTACTTC. Translated: CASSQGRVKETQYF.

The rearrangement links TRBV7-2 to TRBJ2-2; TRBD1 matches 9 bases. V lost 5 bases and J lost 8; bases outside the gene matches: 15. The length of the CDR3 is 17 residues. From germline, CDR1 is SGHTA and CDR2 FQGNSA. In nucleotides, the CDR3 is TGTGCCAGCAGCCTGACTACCCGACAGGGGGTATGGGGGGAGCTGTTTTTT. It translates to CASSLTTRQGVWGELFF.

The chain has TRBV7-8 and TRBJ1-3; possibly TRBD1 for D (5 bases). Germline loops: CDR1 SGHVS, CDR2 FQNEAQ. V lost 1 base and J 0 bases, leaving 10 bases between the germline ends. The CDR3 length is 16 residues. The CDR3 DNA is TGTGCCAGCAGCTTAGTGCGGGGGTCCTCTGGAAACACCATATATTTT. This sequence encodes CASSLVRGSSGNTIYF.

The gene calls are TRBV7-9 and TRBJ2-3, with 10 bases lining up with TRBD2. CDR1 is SEHNR, CDR2 FQNEAQ, per germline (reference sequence). The CDR3 length is 14 residues. V shed 5 bases, J shed 6 bases, and the junction held 5 bases outside the gene matches. For the CDR3, the DNA is TGTGCCAGCAGCCGACCGACTAGCGGGGATACGCAGTATTTT. Translation: CASSRPTSGDTQYF. Complete variable domain (other parts from reference TRBV7-9 and TRBJ2-3): DTGVSQNPRHKITKRGQNVTFRCDPISEHNRLYWYRQTLGQGPEFLTYFQNEAQLEKSRLLSDRFSAERPKGSFSTLEIQRTEQGDSAMYLCASSRPTSGDTQYFGPGTRLTVL.

The J gene is TRBJ2-3, the V gene TRBV5-6; possibly TRBD2 for D (6 bases). Germline values: CDR1 SGHDT, CDR2 YYEEEE. CDR3 length: 15 amino acids. Trimming left V 2 bases short and J 2 bases short, with 12 bases between. CDR3 residues: CASSLGRGFTDTQYF. Here the CDR3 DNA reads TGTGCCAGCAGCTTAGGGCGGGGCTTCACAGATACGCAGTATTTT.

The genes are TRBV9 and TRBJ2-2, with 8 bases lining up with TRBD1. V lost 4 bases to trimming and J lost 1 base; unmatched junction nucleotides: 12. The CDR3 covers 18 residues. From germline, CDR1 is SGDLS and CDR2 YYNGEE. CDR3 in DNA: TGTGCCAGCAGCCCCTCCATCCCGGGACAGGTGAACACCGGGGAGCTGTTTTTT. This encodes CASSPSIPGQVNTGELFF.

The CDR3 coding sequence is TGTGCCAGCAGCACAGGCCCGGGGGTAGGGAATCAGCCCCAGCATTTT. This translates into CASSTGPGVGNQPQHF. The chain is built from TRBV5-5 and TRBJ1-5; D may be TRBD1 (5 bases). The V gene lost 4 bases and the J gene lost 4 bases, with 18 bases spanning the gap. Per germline, CDR1 SGHKS and CDR2 YYEKEE (reference sequence). The CDR3 has 16 residues.

This chain joins TRBV5-6 and TRBJ2-5; D unclear. V dropped 0 bases and J dropped 2 bases, with 5 bases sitting between them. In germline, CDR1 is SGHDT, CDR2 YYEEEE. The CDR3 covers 13 residues. The CDR3 sequence: CASSLASQETQYF. The CDR3 coding sequence is TGTGCCAGCAGCTTGGCCAGTCAAGAGACCCAGTACTTC.

There are a few counts of this clone. The J gene is TRBJ1-1, the V gene TRBV5-5; possibly TRBD1 for D (6 bases). This CDR3 comprises 15 residues. From germline, CDR1 is SGHKS and CDR2 YYEKEE (reference sequence). The V gene lost 3 bases and the J gene lost 1 base, with 13 bases spanning the gap. The CDR3: CASSWIPGENTEAFF. Here the CDR3 DNA reads TGTGCCAGCAGCTGGATTCCAGGGGAGAACACTGAAGCTTTCTTT. The full variable domain, rest sourced from reference TRBV5-5 and TRBJ1-1, is DAGVTQSPTHLIKTRGQQVTLRCSPISGHKSVSWYQQVLGQGPQFIFQYYEKEERGRGNFPDRFSARQFPNYSSELNVNALLLGDSALYLCASSWIPGENTEAFFGQGTRLTVV.

The chain employs TRBV18 and TRBJ1-1; D is ambiguous. This CDR3 is built from 12 residues. V was clipped by 5 bases and J by 1 base, with 5 bases between them. Germline values: CDR1 KGHSH, CDR2 LQKENI. In nucleotides, the CDR3 is TGTGCCAGCTCAGAGGGGAACACTGAAGCTTTCTTT. It translates to CASSEGNTEAFF.

The V gene is TRBV19, the J gene TRBJ1-3; D perhaps matches TRBD1 (5 bases). This CDR3 contains 14 residues. V was clipped by 5 bases and J by 0 bases, with 8 bases between them. Germline assignment: CDR1 LNHDA and CDR2 SQIVND (reference sequence). The CDR3 here is CASSDSSSGNTIYF. In nucleotides, the CDR3 is TGTGCCAGTAGTGACAGCTCCTCTGGAAACACCATATATTTT.

This chain connects TRBV11-2 to TRBJ2-5; unclear D gene. Per the germline V gene, CDR1 is SGHAT and CDR2 is FQNNGV. V lost 5 bases to trimming and J lost 1 base, with 14 bases between them. The CDR3 runs to 15 residues. The CDR3 DNA sequence: TGTGCCAGCAGCATCCGGGCAGTACTCCAAGAGACCCAGTACTTC. This sequence encodes CASSIRAVLQETQYF.

This clone was seen a single time. This sequence joins TRBV24-1 and TRBJ2-5; no definite D call. CDR1 and CDR2 from the germline V gene are KGHDR and SFDVKD. This CDR3 is 15 amino acids long. The V end was cut by 3 bases, the J end by 0 bases, with 10 bases between. CDR3 nucleotide sequence: TGTGCCACCAGTGATACCCAGGAGTACCAAGAGACCCAGTACTTC. Translating it yields CATSDTQEYQETQYF.

This sequence joins TRBV5-6 and TRBJ2-7, with 8 bases matching TRBD1. The CDR3 is 16 amino acids. The trim removed 1 base at V and 4 bases at J, leaving 10 bases unmatched. Germline V lookup: CDR1 SGHDT, CDR2 YYEEEE. CDR3: CASSLLRDRLKYEQYV. CDR3 DNA: TGTGCCAGCAGCTTGCTTAGGGACAGGCTGAAATACGAGCAGTACGTC.

The count of this clone is one. This chain joins TRBV6-2 or TRBV6-3 and TRBJ2-7, with D tentatively TRBD2 (5 bases). This CDR3 has 12 amino acids. The ends were cut back, 5 bases at V and 3 bases at J, with 8 bases in the middle. Germline V gene sequence: CDR1 MNHEY, CDR2 SVGEGT. DNA of the CDR3: TGTGCCAGCAGTCCCGCGGGCTACGAGCAGTACGTC. This encodes CASSPAGYEQYV.

The V call is TRBV29-1, the J call TRBJ2-5; 10 bases align to TRBD2. V was clipped by 4 bases and J by 3 bases; unmatched bases: 5. Germline CDR1 and CDR2: SQVTM and ANQGSEA. CDR3 size: 14 residues. The CDR3 nucleotides are TGCAGCGTTGGTCCCAGCGGGGGGGAAGAGACCCAGTACTTC. The encoded protein is CSVGPSGGEETQYF.

J is TRBJ2-2 and V is TRBV7-9, with D unresolved. Trimming removed 5 bases from V and 2 bases from J, with 12 bases in between. CDR1 is SEHNR and CDR2 is FQNEAQ in the germline V gene (reference sequence). The CDR3 is 15 amino acids. The CDR3: CASSASTGNTGELFF. DNA for the CDR3: TGTGCCAGCAGCGCTAGTACCGGTAACACCGGGGAGCTGTTTTTT.

Of note for this clone: The identical CDR3 is also encoded by other nucleotide sequences in the sample. V usage is TRBV19 and J usage is TRBJ2-5; possible D gene TRBD2, 5 bases. Germline CDR1 LNHDA, CDR2 SQIVND (reference sequence). The CDR3 has 13 residues. V dropped 3 bases and J dropped 3 bases, with 8 bases sitting between them. CDR3 protein: CASSIGREETQYF. The CDR3, as DNA: TGTGCCAGTAGTATCGGGCGGGAAGAGACCCAGTACTTC.

This chain joins TRBV19 and TRBJ1-1, with D unclear. This CDR3 is 15 amino acids long. Germline values: CDR1 LNHDA, CDR2 SQIVND (reference sequence). V was pared by 6 bases and J by 0 bases, with 14 bases between. The CDR3 coding sequence is TGTGCCAGTAGCTTAGTCAGCCTAATGAACACTGAAGCTTTCTTT. Translating gives CASSLVSLMNTEAFF.

The chain employs TRBV6-2 or TRBV6-3 and TRBJ2-3; 11 nucleotides line up with TRBD2. V shed 2 bases, J shed 2 bases, and the junction held 9 bases outside the gene matches. The CDR3 sequence is 18 residues long. Germline V CDR1 and CDR2: MNHEY, SVGEGT. CDR3 coding DNA: TGTGCCAGCAGTTACACCCTAGCGGGGGGACTCCTCACAGATACGCAGTATTTT. It specifies CASSYTLAGGLLTDTQYF.

This chain connects TRBV7-9 to TRBJ1-4; D unresolved. Germline-derived CDR1 and CDR2 are SEHNR and FQNEAQ (reference sequence). The CDR3 is made up of 12 amino acids. Trimming cost V 6 bases and J 6 bases, with 8 bases left between them. The CDR3 bases are TGTGCCAGCAGTACAGAGGATGAAAAACTGTTTTTT. This gives the protein CASSTEDEKLFF.

The rearrangement uses TRBV7-9 and TRBJ2-1; D perhaps matches TRBD2 (5 bases). Trimming cost V 4 bases and J 8 bases, with 15 bases left between them. From germline, CDR1 is SEHNR and CDR2 FQNEAQ (reference sequence). There are 14 residues in the CDR3. CDR3 protein: CASSSPGFYDEQFF. DNA for the CDR3: TGTGCCAGCAGCTCACCGGGATTTTATGATGAGCAGTTCTTC.